The 26 T cell receptor beta chains listed next were all sequenced from one sample in a study of control samples from healthy donors and cancer patients (TCRdb year 2020). Library generation was performed with the immunoSEQ multiplex PCR assay. TCRdb stores this immuneACCESS table with in-frame sequences only. Part of the clones is absent; in the studies checked, under half of the shortfall reflects unresolved V genes, and no reason is known for the rest. This sample holds about 250,000 clones; around 80% were observed only once. The ten largest clones capture approximately 12% of the sample. Input material: PBMCs. These receptors all come from a woman aged 55-70 years with lung cancer.

The chain is built from TRBV30 and TRBJ1-5, with a weak D call TRBD1 (5 bases). V lost 3 bases and J lost 0, with 9 bases in between. CDR1 is GTSNPN, CDR2 SVGIG, per germline (reference sequence). The CDR3 sequence is 14 residues long. In DNA, the CDR3 is TGTGCCTGGAGCCAGGGAATTAGCAATCAGCCCCAGCATTTT. Protein sequence: CAWSQGISNQPQHF.

For this clone: This same CDR3 is encoded by further DNA sequences in the sample. The chain combines TRBV6-5 with TRBJ1-1, with TRBD1 identical over 8 bases. Germline CDR1 and CDR2: MNHEY and SVGAGI. This CDR3 region has 13 residues. After removal of 8 bases from V and 0 bases from J, the junction contained 2 bases not matched to a gene. The CDR3 DNA follows: TGTGCCAGCCGGACAGGGTTGAACACTGAAGCTTTCTTT. Residues: CASRTGLNTEAFF.

V is TRBV28 and J is TRBJ1-4; no firm D call. V gave up 6 bases and J gave up 2 bases, with 19 bases separating them. Per germline, CDR1 MDHEN and CDR2 SYDVKM. The CDR3 runs 17 residues. CDR3 protein: CASRPGVGRPTNEKLFF. For the CDR3, the DNA is TGTGCCAGCAGGCCTGGGGTGGGGAGACCCACTAATGAAAAACTGTTTTTT.

This chain links TRBV29-1 with TRBJ2-1; 9 bases map to TRBD2. From germline, CDR1 is SQVTM and CDR2 ANQGSEA. This CDR3 has 13 residues. V shed 1 base and J 7 bases; nucleotides not matched to a gene: 2. CDR3 sequence: CSVEVGLANEQFF. DNA for the CDR3: TGCAGCGTTGAAGTCGGACTAGCGAATGAGCAGTTCTTC.

The rearrangement links TRBV29-1 to TRBJ2-5; TRBD2 matches 10 bases. This CDR3 spans 12 amino acids. Germline V gives CDR1 SQVTM, CDR2 ANQGSEA. V lost 7 bases, J lost 4 bases, and 3 bases stayed unmatched. CDR3 nucleotides: TGCAGCGGGGTAGCGGGAGGAGAGACCCAGTACTTC. Its protein product is CSGVAGGETQYF.

The chain links TRBV5-1 to TRBJ1-1; TRBD1 agrees at 7 bases. The junction had 3 bases not matched to a gene; V was cut back by 1 base and J by 3 bases. CDR3 length: 14 amino acids. Germline V CDR1 and CDR2: SGHRS, YFSETQ. CDR3 DNA sequence: TGCGCCAGCAGCTTGAAAGACAGGGACACTGAAGCTTTCTTT. This encodes CASSLKDRDTEAFF.

The chain has TRBV5-1 and TRBJ2-1; 10 bases match TRBD1. Germline lookup yields CDR1 SGHRS and CDR2 YFSETQ. The CDR3 has 15 amino acids. After removal of 3 bases from V and 0 bases from J, the junction contained 0 bases not matched to a gene. CDR3 sequence (DNA): TGCGCCAGCAGCTGGGACAGGGGCTCCTACAATGAGCAGTTCTTC. Its protein is CASSWDRGSYNEQFF. The whole variable domain, filled in from reference TRBV5-1 and TRBJ2-1, reads KAGVTQTPRYLIKTRGQQVTLSCSPISGHRSVSWYQQTPGQGLQFLFEYFSETQRNKGNFPGRFSGRQFSNSRSEMNVSTLELGDSALYLCASSWDRGSYNEQFFGPGTRLTVL.

The J gene is TRBJ2-1, the V gene TRBV10-3; TRBD2 aligns across 14 bases. The germline CDR1 and CDR2 sequences are ENHRY and SYGVKD. Trimming at V came to 6 bases and at J to 10 bases, leaving 8 bases not matched to a gene. The CDR3 consists of 15 residues. CDR3 residues: CAIRSGTSGSEEQFF. DNA for the CDR3: TGTGCCATCAGGTCCGGGACTAGCGGGAGTGAGGAGCAGTTCTTC.

The chain carries TRBV7-9 and TRBJ2-7; D gene uncertain. The CDR3 sequence is 12 residues long. The V and J ends lost 1 base and 6 bases respectively, with 7 bases between them. Germline CDR1 and CDR2: SEHNR and FQNEAQ (reference sequence). The chain's CDR3 is CASSLVDTEQYF. The CDR3 region has the DNA TGTGCCAGCAGCTTAGTAGATACCGAGCAGTACTTC.

This chain uses TRBV7-3 with TRBJ2-1; no reliable D call. This CDR3 spans 13 amino acids. V was clipped by 5 bases and J by 9 bases, with 14 bases between them. CDR1 and CDR2 from the germline V gene are SGHTA and FQGTGA. The CDR3 reads CASSALSEPEQFF. The CDR3 DNA follows: TGTGCCAGCAGCGCCCTTAGTGAGCCTGAGCAGTTCTTC.

The chain recombines TRBV3-1 (or the pseudogene TRBV3-2) with TRBJ2-1; 7 bases are shared with TRBD1. From germline, CDR1 is LGHDT and CDR2 YNNKEL (reference sequence). The ends lost 3 bases at V and 1 base at J; junction bases unmatched: 6. CDR3 length equals 16 residues. Written as DNA, the CDR3 is TGTGCCAGCAGCCAGACAGGGATGATATCCTACAATGAGCAGTTCTTC. Its translation: CASSQTGMISYNEQFF.

V usage is TRBV5-1 and J usage is TRBJ1-1; D is uncertain. The CDR3 has 16 amino acids. Between the trimmed V and J ends, which lost 0 bases and 4 bases, there was a span of 16 bases. Germline V CDR1 and CDR2: SGHRS, YFSETQ. This chain's CDR3 is CASSLGSFGGITEAFF. The CDR3, as DNA: TGCGCCAGCAGCTTGGGATCATTCGGCGGTATCACTGAAGCTTTCTTT.

The chain has TRBV5-1 and TRBJ1-2; the match to TRBD1 covers 11 bases. From germline, CDR1 is SGHRS and CDR2 YFSETQ. The V and J ends lost 4 bases and 6 bases, in that order; junction bases with no gene match: 8. This CDR3 contains 15 residues. CDR3 amino acids: CASSAPDRGHDGYTF. The CDR3 coding sequence is TGCGCCAGCAGCGCCCCGGACAGGGGGCACGATGGCTACACCTTC.

DNA for the CDR3: TGTGCCAGCGGAGAGACCCAGTACTTC. Amino acids: CASGETQYF. This chain links TRBV27 with TRBJ2-5; D is undetermined. V was clipped by 8 bases and J by 4 bases, with 2 bases between them. The CDR3 is made up of 9 amino acids. Per germline, CDR1 MNHEY and CDR2 SMNVEV (reference sequence).

The chain combines TRBV10-2 with TRBJ2-1; no clear D. This CDR3 is built from 13 residues. CDR1 and CDR2 (germline): WSHSY, SAAADI. V shed 5 bases and J shed 3 bases, with 8 bases lying between them. The CDR3 DNA follows: TGCGCCAGCAGTATAGCCTTCTACAATGAGCAGTTCTTC. Protein: CASSIAFYNEQFF.

This clone was recorded at least ten times. V gene TRBV10-3 combines with J gene TRBJ2-1; TRBD2 matches at 11 bases. Germline loops: CDR1 ENHRY, CDR2 SYGVKD. V shed 10 bases, J shed 3 bases, and the junction held 5 bases outside the gene matches. This CDR3 has 14 residues. The chain's CDR3 is CATAGTSGYNEQFF. Written as DNA, the CDR3 is TGTGCCACCGCCGGGACTAGCGGCTACAATGAGCAGTTCTTC.

The chain couples TRBV6-1 to TRBJ1-1; 8 positions agree with TRBD1. The germline gives CDR1 MNHNS, CDR2 SASEGT. Losses at the gene ends were 1 base for V and 5 bases for J; bases not matched to a gene: 3. The CDR3 runs to 14 residues. CDR3 in DNA: TGTGCCAGCAGTGAAGTCGGACAGGGTACTGAAGCTTTCTTT. This sequence encodes CASSEVGQGTEAFF.

The rearrangement links TRBV3-1 (or the pseudogene TRBV3-2) to TRBJ2-3; perhaps TRBD1 as D (5 bases). Germline V gene data show CDR1 as LGHDT and CDR2 as YNNKEL (reference sequence). The CDR3 contains 15 residues. V lost 3 bases and J lost 1, with 11 bases in between. The CDR3 bases are TGTGCCAGCAGCCAGATTCAGGGCCGCACAGATACGCAGTATTTT. Its protein is CASSQIQGRTDTQYF.

A remark on this clone: Different DNA sequences within this sample yield the same CDR3. This chain joins TRBV4-1 and TRBJ2-5; D might be TRBD1 (6 bases). V gave up 1 base and J gave up 4 bases, with 10 bases separating them. The CDR3 extends over 14 amino acids. Germline V gene data show CDR1 as MGHRA and CDR2 as YSYEKL. The CDR3 protein is CASSQVGGIETQYF. The CDR3 nucleotides read TGCGCCAGCAGCCAAGTAGGGGGAATAGAGACCCAGTACTTC.

Notes on this clone: The sample has other DNA sequences that encode this CDR3 too. This chain connects TRBV2 to TRBJ1-2, with D tentatively TRBD1 (6 bases). The CDR3 totals 13 residues. Trimming took off 6 bases at V and 2 bases at J, with 10 bases between the two ends. Germline V gene data show CDR1 as SNHLY and CDR2 as FYNNEI. CDR3: CASRRGENYGYTF. The CDR3 DNA sequence: TGTGCCAGCAGGAGGGGGGAAAACTATGGCTACACCTTC.

The chain carries TRBV5-6 and TRBJ2-3; unclear D gene. The CDR3 has 15 residues. Looked up from germline, CDR1 is SGHDT and CDR2 is YYEEEE. V was clipped by 4 bases and J by 2 bases, with 14 bases between them. CDR3 loop: CASSPAPSSTDTQYF. As DNA, the CDR3 is TGTGCCAGCAGCCCCGCGCCGTCGTCCACAGATACGCAGTATTTT.

The chain employs TRBV29-1 and TRBJ1-2; tentatively, D is TRBD1 (6 bases). The CDR3 length is 15 residues. The germline V gene has CDR1 SQVTM and CDR2 ANQGSEA. V lost 2 bases and J lost 4, with 17 bases in between. CDR3 bases: TGCAGCGTTGAAAAACCCAGGGGCGGGTCCTATGGCTACACCTTC. Translating it yields CSVEKPRGGSYGYTF.

This clone turned up a few times. The chain is built from TRBV3-1 (or the pseudogene TRBV3-2) and TRBJ1-3; no definite D call. This CDR3 spans 14 amino acids. Between the trimmed V and J ends, which lost 1 base and 3 bases, there was a span of 7 bases. Germline V gives CDR1 LGHDT, CDR2 YNNKEL (reference sequence). CDR3: CASSQVPGGNTIYF. The DNA of the CDR3 is TGTGCCAGCAGCCAAGTACCAGGTGGAAACACCATATATTTT.

J is TRBJ1-1 and V is TRBV24-1; the D is unclear. V shed 4 bases and J shed 5 bases, with 10 bases lying between them. Per the germline V gene, CDR1 is KGHDR and CDR2 is SFDVKD. The CDR3 runs 13 residues. CDR3 sequence (DNA): TGTGCCACCAGTGAACAGTGCAGGACTGAAGCTTTCTTT. Its protein product is CATSEQCRTEAFF.

The CDR3 DNA reads TGTGCCAGCAGCTTGGCAGGACGCGGTCTCTATGGCTACACCTTC. It codes for CASSLAGRGLYGYTF. The V gene is TRBV5-4, the J gene TRBJ1-2; D not certain. The ends were cut back, 0 bases at V and 4 bases at J, with 13 bases in the middle. CDR3 size: 15 residues. Germline V gives CDR1 SGHNT, CDR2 YYREEE (reference sequence).

This clone has a handful of counts. The chain couples TRBV5-1 to TRBJ2-2; D gene unclear. V lost 2 bases, J lost 1 base, and 3 bases lay in between. The CDR3 runs to 13 residues. Germline V gene sequence: CDR1 SGHRS, CDR2 YFSETQ. CDR3 in amino acids: CASSFMNTGELFF. Written as DNA, the CDR3 is TGCGCCAGCAGCTTCATGAACACCGGGGAGCTGTTTTTT. Full variable domain (outside the CDR3, taken from reference TRBV5-1 and TRBJ2-2): KAGVTQTPRYLIKTRGQQVTLSCSPISGHRSVSWYQQTPGQGLQFLFEYFSETQRNKGNFPGRFSGRQFSNSRSEMNVSTLELGDSALYLCASSFMNTGELFFGEGSRLTVL.